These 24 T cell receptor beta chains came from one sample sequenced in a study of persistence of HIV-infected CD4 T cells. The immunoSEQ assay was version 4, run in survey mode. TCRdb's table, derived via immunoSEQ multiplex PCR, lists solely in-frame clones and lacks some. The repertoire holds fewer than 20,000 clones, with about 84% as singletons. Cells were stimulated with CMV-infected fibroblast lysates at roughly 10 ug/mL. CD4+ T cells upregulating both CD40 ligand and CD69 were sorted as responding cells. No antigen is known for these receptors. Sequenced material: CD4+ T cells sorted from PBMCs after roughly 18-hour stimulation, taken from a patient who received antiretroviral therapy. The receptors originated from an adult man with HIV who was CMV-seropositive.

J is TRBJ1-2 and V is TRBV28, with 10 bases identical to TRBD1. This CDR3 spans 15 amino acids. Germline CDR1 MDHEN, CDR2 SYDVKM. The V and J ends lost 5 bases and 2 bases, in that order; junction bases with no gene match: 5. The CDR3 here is CASSTGTGANYGYTF. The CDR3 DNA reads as TGTGCCAGCAGTACCGGGACAGGGGCGAACTATGGCTACACCTTC.

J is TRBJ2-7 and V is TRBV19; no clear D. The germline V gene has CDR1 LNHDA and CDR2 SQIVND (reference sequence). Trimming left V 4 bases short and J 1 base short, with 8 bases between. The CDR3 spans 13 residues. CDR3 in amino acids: CASSRTLSYEQYF. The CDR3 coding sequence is TGTGCCAGTAGTAGGACCCTATCCTACGAGCAGTACTTC.

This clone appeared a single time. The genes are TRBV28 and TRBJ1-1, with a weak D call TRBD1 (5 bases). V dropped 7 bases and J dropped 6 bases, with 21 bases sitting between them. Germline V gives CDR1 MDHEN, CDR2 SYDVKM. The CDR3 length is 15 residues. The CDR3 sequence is CASTPGGGSTSEAFF. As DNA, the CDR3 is TGTGCCAGCACCCCCGGCGGGGGGAGTACTTCTGAAGCTTTCTTT.

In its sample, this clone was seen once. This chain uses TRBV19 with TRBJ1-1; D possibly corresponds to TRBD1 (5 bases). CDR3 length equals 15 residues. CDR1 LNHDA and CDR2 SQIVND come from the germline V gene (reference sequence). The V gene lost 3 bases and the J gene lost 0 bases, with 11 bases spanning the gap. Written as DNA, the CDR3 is TGTGCCAGTAGTATCGACGGACAACTGAACACTGAAGCTTTCTTT. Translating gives CASSIDGQLNTEAFF.

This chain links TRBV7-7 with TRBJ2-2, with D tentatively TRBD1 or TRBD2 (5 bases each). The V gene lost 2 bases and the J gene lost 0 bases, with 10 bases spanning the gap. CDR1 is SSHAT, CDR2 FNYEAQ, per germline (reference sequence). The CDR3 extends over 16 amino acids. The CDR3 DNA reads TGTGCCAGCAGCTTAAGTCCGGGACCGAACACCGGGGAGCTGTTTTTT. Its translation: CASSLSPGPNTGELFF.

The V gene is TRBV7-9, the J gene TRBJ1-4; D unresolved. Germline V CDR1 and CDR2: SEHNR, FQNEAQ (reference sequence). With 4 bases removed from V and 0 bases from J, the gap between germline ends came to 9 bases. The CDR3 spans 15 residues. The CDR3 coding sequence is TGTGCCAGCAGCTCGAATACCGCAACTAATGAAAAACTGTTTTTT. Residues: CASSSNTATNEKLFF. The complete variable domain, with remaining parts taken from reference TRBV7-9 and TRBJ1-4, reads DTGVSQNPRHKITKRGQNVTFRCDPISEHNRLYWYRQTLGQGPEFLTYFQNEAQLEKSRLLSDRFSAERPKGSFSTLEIQRTEQGDSAMYLCASSSNTATNEKLFFGSGTQLSVL.

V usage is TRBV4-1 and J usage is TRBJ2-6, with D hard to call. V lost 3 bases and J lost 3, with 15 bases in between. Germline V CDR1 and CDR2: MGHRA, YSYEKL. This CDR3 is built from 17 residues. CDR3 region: CASSHGDIGFGANVLTF. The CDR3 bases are TGCGCCAGCAGCCACGGCGACATAGGGTTTGGGGCCAACGTCCTGACTTTC.

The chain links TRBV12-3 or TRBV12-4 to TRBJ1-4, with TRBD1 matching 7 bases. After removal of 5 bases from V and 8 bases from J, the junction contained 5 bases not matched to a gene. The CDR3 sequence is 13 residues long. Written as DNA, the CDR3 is TGTGCCAGCAGTGACAGGGAGGGGGAAAAACTGTTTTTT. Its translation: CASSDREGEKLFF.

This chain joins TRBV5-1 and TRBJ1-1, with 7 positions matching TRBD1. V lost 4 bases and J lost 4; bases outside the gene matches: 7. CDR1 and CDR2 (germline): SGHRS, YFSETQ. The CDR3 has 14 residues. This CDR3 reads CASSQGVRATEAFF. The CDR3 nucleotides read TGCGCCAGCAGCCAGGGGGTTCGGGCCACTGAAGCTTTCTTT. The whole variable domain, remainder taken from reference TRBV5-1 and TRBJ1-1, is KAGVTQTPRYLIKTRGQQVTLSCSPISGHRSVSWYQQTPGQGLQFLFEYFSETQRNKGNFPGRFSGRQFSNSRSEMNVSTLELGDSALYLCASSQGVRATEAFFGQGTRLTVV.

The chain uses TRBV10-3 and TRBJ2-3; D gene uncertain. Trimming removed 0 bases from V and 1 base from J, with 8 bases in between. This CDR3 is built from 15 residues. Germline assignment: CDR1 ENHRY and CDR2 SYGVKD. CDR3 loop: CAISESGSGTDTQYF. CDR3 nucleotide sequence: TGTGCCATCAGTGAGTCGGGTTCGGGCACAGATACGCAGTATTTT.

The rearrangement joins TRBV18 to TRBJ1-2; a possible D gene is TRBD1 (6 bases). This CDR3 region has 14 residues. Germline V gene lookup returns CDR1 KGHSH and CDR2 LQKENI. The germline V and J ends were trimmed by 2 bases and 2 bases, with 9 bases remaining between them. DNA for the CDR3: TGTGCCAGCTCACCAAAGGGGGAGAACTATGGCTACACCTTC. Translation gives CASSPKGENYGYTF.

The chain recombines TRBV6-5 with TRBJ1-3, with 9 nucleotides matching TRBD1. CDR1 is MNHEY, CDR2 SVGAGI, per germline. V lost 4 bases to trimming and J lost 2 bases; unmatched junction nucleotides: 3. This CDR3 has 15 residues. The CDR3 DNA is TGTGCCAGCAGTTTACAGGGGGCAGCTGGAAACACCATATATTTT. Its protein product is CASSLQGAAGNTIYF.

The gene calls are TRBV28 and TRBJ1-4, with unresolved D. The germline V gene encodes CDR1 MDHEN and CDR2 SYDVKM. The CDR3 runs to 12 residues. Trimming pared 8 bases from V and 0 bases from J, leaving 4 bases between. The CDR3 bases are TGTGCCAGCGGATCAACTAATGAAAAACTGTTTTTT. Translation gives CASGSTNEKLFF.

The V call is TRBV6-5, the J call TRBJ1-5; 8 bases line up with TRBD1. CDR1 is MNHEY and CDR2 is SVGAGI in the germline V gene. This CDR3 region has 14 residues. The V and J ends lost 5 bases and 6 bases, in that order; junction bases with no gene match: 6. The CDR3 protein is CASSTQGVGQPQHF. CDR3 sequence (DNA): TGTGCCAGCAGTACACAGGGGGTGGGTCAGCCCCAGCATTTT.

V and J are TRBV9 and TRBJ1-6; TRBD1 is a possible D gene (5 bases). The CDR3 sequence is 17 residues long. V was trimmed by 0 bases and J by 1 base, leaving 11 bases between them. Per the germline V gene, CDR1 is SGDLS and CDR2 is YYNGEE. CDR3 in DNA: TGTGCCAGCAGCGTAGGAGGGGCTCAGTCCTATAATTCACCCCTCCACTTT. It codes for CASSVGGAQSYNSPLHF.

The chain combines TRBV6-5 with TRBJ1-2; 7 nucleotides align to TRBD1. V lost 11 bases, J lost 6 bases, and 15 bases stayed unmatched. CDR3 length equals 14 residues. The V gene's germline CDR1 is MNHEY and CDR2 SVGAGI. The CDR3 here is CAVGGGEVSDGYTF. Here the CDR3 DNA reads TGTGCCGTGGGAGGGGGCGAGGTATCGGATGGCTACACCTTC.

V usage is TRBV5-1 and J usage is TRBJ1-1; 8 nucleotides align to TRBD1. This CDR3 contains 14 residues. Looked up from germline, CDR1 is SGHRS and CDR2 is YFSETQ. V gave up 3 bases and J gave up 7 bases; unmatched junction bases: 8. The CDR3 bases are TGCGCCAGCAGCTCCCAAGACAGGGGCCTTGAAGCTTTCTTT. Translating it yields CASSSQDRGLEAFF. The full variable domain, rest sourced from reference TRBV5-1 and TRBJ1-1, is KAGVTQTPRYLIKTRGQQVTLSCSPISGHRSVSWYQQTPGQGLQFLFEYFSETQRNKGNFPGRFSGRQFSNSRSEMNVSTLELGDSALYLCASSSQDRGLEAFFGQGTRLTVV.

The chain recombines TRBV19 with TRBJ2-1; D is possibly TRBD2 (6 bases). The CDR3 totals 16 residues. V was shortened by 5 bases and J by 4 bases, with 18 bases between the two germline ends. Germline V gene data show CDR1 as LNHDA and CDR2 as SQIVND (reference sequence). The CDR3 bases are TGTGCCAGTAGTGCGGGACTGATCTACCTTTACAATGAGCAGTTCTTC. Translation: CASSAGLIYLYNEQFF.

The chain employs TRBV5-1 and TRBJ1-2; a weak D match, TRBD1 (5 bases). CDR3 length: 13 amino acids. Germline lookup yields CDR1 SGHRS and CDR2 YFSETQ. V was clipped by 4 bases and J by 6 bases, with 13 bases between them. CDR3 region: CASSPEGRNGYTF. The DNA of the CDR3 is TGCGCCAGCAGCCCTGAGGGACGGAATGGCTACACCTTC.

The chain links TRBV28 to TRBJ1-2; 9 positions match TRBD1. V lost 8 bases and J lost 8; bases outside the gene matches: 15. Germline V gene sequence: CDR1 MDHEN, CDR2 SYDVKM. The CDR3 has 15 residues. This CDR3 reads CASLSPGQGAEGYTF. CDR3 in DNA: TGTGCCAGCCTAAGCCCGGGACAGGGCGCAGAGGGCTACACCTTC.

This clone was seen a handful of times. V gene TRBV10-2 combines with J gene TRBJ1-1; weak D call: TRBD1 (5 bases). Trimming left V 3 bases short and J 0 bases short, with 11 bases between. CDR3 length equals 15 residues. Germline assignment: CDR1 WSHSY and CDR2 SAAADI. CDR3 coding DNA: TGCGCCAGCAGTGAACAGGCACAGTTGAACACTGAAGCTTTCTTT. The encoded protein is CASSEQAQLNTEAFF.

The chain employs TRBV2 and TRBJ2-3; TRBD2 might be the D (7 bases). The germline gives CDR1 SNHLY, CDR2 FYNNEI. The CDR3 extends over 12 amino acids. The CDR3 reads CSSEGGVDTQYF. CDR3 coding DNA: TGTTCTTCCGAAGGGGGGGTAGATACGCAGTATTTT.

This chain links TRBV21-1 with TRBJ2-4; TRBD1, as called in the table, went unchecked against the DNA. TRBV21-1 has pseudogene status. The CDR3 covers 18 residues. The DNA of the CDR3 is TGTGCCAGCGGTACCGGGACAGGGGGCAGGGGGGCCAAAAACATTCAGTACTTC. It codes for CASGTGTGGRGAKNIQYF.

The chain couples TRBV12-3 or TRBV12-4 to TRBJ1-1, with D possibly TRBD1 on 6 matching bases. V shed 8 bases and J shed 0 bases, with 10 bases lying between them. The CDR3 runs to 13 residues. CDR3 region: CASRDNLNTEAFF. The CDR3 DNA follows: TGTGCCAGCCGGGACAACTTGAACACTGAAGCTTTCTTT.